These 6 T cell receptor beta chains were sequenced from one sample in a study of blood T cells in healthy people across ages. A second PCR, run for about 7 to 11 cycles, used a sample-barcoded 5' primer plus a J-beta primer mix. TCRdb reprocessed the 5' RACE reads via MiXCR and lists one record per CDR3 protein. Here the sample spans approximately 810,000 distinct CDR3 sequences, 29% being singletons. Sequencing was performed on blood. The receptors come from a woman older than 75 in good health.

V is TRBV5-1 and J is TRBJ2-1; TRBD1 or TRBD2 may be the D gene (6 bases each). The DNA end lines up better with TRBJ2-7; the J call may be wrong. Germline V gene sequence: CDR1 SGHRS, CDR2 YFSETQ. CDR3 length: 15 amino acids. CDR3: CASSLVGGNYNEQYF. The CDR3, as DNA: TGCGCCAGCAGCTTGGTCGGGGGCAATTACAATGAGCAGTACTTC.

V is TRBV20-1 and J is TRBJ2-4; 9 bases are shared with TRBD2. This CDR3 comprises 15 residues. Germline values: CDR1 DFQATT, CDR2 SNEGSKA (reference sequence). Germline trimming cut 4 bases from V and 6 bases from J; bases unmatched to any gene: 10. The CDR3 coding sequence is TGCAGTGCTAATGAACCGGGACTAGCAACAAACATTCAGTACTTC. This codes for CSANEPGLATNIQYF.

This clonotype occurred many times. The chain links TRBV7-8 to TRBJ2-1; 13 nucleotides align to TRBD2. Germline CDR1 and CDR2: SGHVS and FQNEAQ. This CDR3 has 16 residues. V was clipped by 5 bases and J by 9 bases; unmatched bases: 10. The CDR3 DNA sequence: TGTGCCAGCAGCCCTCTCACTAGCGGGGGGGCAGCTGAGCAGTTCTTC. Protein: CASSPLTSGGAAEQFF.

This rearrangement joins TRBV6-6 to TRBJ1-5; TRBD1 is a possible D gene (6 bases). CDR1 is MNHNY and CDR2 is SVGAGI in the germline V gene (reference sequence). This CDR3 contains 15 residues. The V end lost 5 bases, the J end lost 3 bases, and 14 bases lay between the germline ends. In DNA, the CDR3 is TGTGCCAGCAGTCGGGACACCCATACCAATCAGCCCCAGCATTTT. It specifies CASSRDTHTNQPQHF.

This clonotype was seen at least ten times. The chain combines TRBV6-5 with TRBJ2-1; 8 bases line up with TRBD2. V dropped 6 bases and J dropped 5; count of bases not matched to a gene: 9. The CDR3 consists of 15 residues. Germline loops: CDR1 MNHEY, CDR2 SVGAGI. The CDR3 DNA is TGTGCCAGCAGACGTCTAGCGGGCCTAAACAATGAGCAGTTCTTC. Translated: CASRRLAGLNNEQFF.

A word on this clonotype: This may come from a read error, since a much larger clone is one base off. This chain joins TRBV4-1 and TRBJ2-7; possible D gene TRBD2, 6 bases. The end of the DNA fits TRBJ2-5 better, so the J call may be wrong. Germline values: CDR1 MGHRA, CDR2 YSYEKL. The CDR3 spans 17 residues. The CDR3 spells CASSEEGRGSGEQTQYF. CDR3 nucleotides: TGCGCCAGCAGCGAGGAGGGAAGGGGATCGGGGGAACAGACCCAGTACTTC.